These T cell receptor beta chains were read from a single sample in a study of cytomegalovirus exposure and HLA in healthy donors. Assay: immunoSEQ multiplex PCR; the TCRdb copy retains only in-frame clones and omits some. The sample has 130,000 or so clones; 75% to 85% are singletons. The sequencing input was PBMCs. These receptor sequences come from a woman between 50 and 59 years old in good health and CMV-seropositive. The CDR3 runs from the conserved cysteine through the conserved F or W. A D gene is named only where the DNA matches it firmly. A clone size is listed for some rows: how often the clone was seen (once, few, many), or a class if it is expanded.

CDR3: CAISESGQTGNTIYF
DNA: TGTGCCATCAGTGAGTCGGGGCAGACTGGAAACACCATATATTTT
D: NA
V: TRBV10-3
J: TRBJ1-3
size: NA

CDR3: CAWRQGSGELFF
DNA: TGTGCCTGGAGGCAGGGGTCCGGGGAGCTGTTTTTT
D: NA
V: TRBV30
J: TRBJ2-2
size: NA

CDR3: CASSLGSGVSTDTQYF
DNA: TGTGCCAGCAGCTTGGGGTCGGGGGTTAGCACAGATACGCAGTATTTT
D: NA
V: TRBV11-3
J: TRBJ2-3
size: NA

CDR3: CASSPPPTGFNYGYTF
DNA: TGTGCCAGCAGCCCCCCCCCGACAGGCTTTAACTATGGCTACACCTTC
D: NA
V: TRBV5-6
J: TRBJ1-2
size: NA

CDR3: CATSRGQVTYEQYF
DNA: TGTGCCACCAGCAGAGGGCAGGTGACCTACGAGCAGTACTTC
D: NA
V: TRBV15
J: TRBJ2-7
size: NA

CDR3: CASSTQGLPGEQYF
DNA: TGTGCCAGTAGTACACAGGGGTTGCCTGGGGAGCAGTACTTC
D: TRBD1
V: TRBV19
J: TRBJ2-7
size: NA

CDR3: CASTTRASGNTGELFF
DNA: TGTGCCAGTACTACGAGGGCTAGCGGGAACACCGGGGAGCTGTTTTTT
D: TRBD2
V: TRBV19
J: TRBJ2-2
size: NA

CDR3: CASSLAGAGVWNEQFF
DNA: TGTGCCAGCAGCTTAGCGGGAGCGGGAGTGTGGAATGAGCAGTTCTTC
D: TRBD2
V: TRBV7-2
J: TRBJ2-1
size: NA

CDR3: CATSSRYEAGVYNEQFF
DNA: TGTGCCACCAGCAGTAGATACGAAGCGGGAGTGTACAATGAGCAGTTCTTC
D: TRBD2
V: TRBV15
J: TRBJ2-1
size: few

CDR3: CATSRRGGRGWSGANVLTF
DNA: TGTGCCACCAGCCGGCGGGGGGGCCGAGGATGGTCTGGGGCCAACGTCCTGACTTTC
D: TRBD2
V: TRBV15
J: TRBJ2-6
size: once

CDR3: CASSLAVSSRGEKLFF
DNA: TGTGCCAGCAGCTTAGCGGTTAGCTCACGGGGTGAAAAACTGTTTTTT
D: NA
V: TRBV7-9
J: TRBJ1-4
size: once

CDR3: CASSGTDNSPLHF
DNA: TGTGCCAGCAGTGGGACAGATAATTCACCCCTCCACTTT
D: TRBD1
V: TRBV6-5
J: TRBJ1-6
size: NA

CDR3: CASSLVRTNEQFF
DNA: TGTGCCAGCAGCTTAGTCAGAACGAATGAGCAGTTCTTC
D: NA
V: TRBV7-8
J: TRBJ2-1
size: once

CDR3: CASSDGRGWNGELFF
DNA: TGTGCCAGCAGTGACGGACGGGGGTGGAACGGGGAGCTGTTTTTT
D: NA
V: TRBV6-1
J: TRBJ2-2
size: NA

CDR3: CASSQVRASYEQYF
DNA: TGCGCCAGCAGCCAAGTGAGAGCCTCCTACGAGCAGTACTTC
D: NA
V: TRBV4-3
J: TRBJ2-7
size: few

CDR3: CASSWTSGGSYNEQFF
DNA: TGCGCCAGCAGCTGGACTAGCGGGGGCTCCTACAATGAGCAGTTCTTC
D: TRBD2
V: TRBV5-1
J: TRBJ2-1
size: NA

CDR3: CASSLARGPGTEAFF
DNA: TGCGCCAGCAGCTTGGCCAGGGGGCCGGGCACTGAAGCTTTCTTT
D: TRBD1
V: TRBV5-1
J: TRBJ1-1
size: NA

CDR3: CASSPSGTGDNEQFF
DNA: TGTGCCAGCAGCCCCTCTGGGACAGGAGATAATGAGCAGTTCTTC
D: TRBD1
V: TRBV7-3
J: TRBJ2-1
size: few

CDR3: CASSLSLEGRPLHF
DNA: TGTGCCAGCAGTTTATCGTTGGAGGGACGGCCCCTCCACTTT
D: NA
V: TRBV27
J: TRBJ1-6
size: once

CDR3: CASSTGTGAYEQYF
DNA: TGTGCCAGCAGTACGGGGACAGGGGCCTACGAGCAGTACTTC
D: TRBD1
V: TRBV6-1
J: TRBJ2-7
size: few

CDR3: CASTPRDSYEQYF
DNA: TGTGCCAGCACCCCCAGGGACAGCTACGAGCAGTACTTC
D: TRBD1
V: TRBV25-1
J: TRBJ2-7
size: once

CDR3: CASSLGQGAEKLFF
DNA: TGCGCCAGCAGCTTGGGACAGGGGGCGGAAAAACTGTTTTTT
D: TRBD1
V: TRBV5-1
J: TRBJ1-4
size: NA

CDR3: CASSHEDRVYGYTF
DNA: TGTGCCAGCAGCCACGAGGACAGGGTGTATGGCTACACCTTC
D: TRBD1
V: TRBV7-9
J: TRBJ1-2
size: few